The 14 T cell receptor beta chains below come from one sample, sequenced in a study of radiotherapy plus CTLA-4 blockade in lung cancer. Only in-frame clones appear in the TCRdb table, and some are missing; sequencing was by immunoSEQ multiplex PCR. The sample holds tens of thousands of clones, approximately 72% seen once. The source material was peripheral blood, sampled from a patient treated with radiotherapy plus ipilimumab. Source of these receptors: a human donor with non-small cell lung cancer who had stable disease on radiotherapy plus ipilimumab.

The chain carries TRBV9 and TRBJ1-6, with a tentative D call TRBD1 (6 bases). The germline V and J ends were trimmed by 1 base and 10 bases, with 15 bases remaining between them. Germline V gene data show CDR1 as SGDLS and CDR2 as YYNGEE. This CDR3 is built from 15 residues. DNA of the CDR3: TGTGCCAGCAGCGTAACACAGGGAAGGGAATCACCCCTCCACTTT. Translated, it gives CASSVTQGRESPLHF.

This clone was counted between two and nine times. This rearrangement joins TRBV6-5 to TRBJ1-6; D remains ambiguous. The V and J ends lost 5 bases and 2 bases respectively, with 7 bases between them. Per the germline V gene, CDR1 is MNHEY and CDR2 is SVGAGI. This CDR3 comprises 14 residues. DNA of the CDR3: TGTGCCAGCAGTGCGGGCCCCTATAATTCACCCCTCCACTTT. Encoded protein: CASSAGPYNSPLHF.

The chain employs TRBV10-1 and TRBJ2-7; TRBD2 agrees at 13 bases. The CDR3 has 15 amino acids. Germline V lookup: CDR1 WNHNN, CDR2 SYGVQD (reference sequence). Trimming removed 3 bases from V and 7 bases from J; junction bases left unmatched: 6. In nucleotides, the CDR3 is TGCGCCAGCAGTGAAAGGACTAGCGGGGGTAGTGAGCAGTACTTC. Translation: CASSERTSGGSEQYF.

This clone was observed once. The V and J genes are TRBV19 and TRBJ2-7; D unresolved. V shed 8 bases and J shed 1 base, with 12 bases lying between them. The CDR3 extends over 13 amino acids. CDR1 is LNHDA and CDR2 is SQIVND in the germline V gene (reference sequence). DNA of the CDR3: TGTGCCAGTTCGGCAGGCCAATCCTACGAGCAGTACTTC. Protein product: CASSAGQSYEQYF.

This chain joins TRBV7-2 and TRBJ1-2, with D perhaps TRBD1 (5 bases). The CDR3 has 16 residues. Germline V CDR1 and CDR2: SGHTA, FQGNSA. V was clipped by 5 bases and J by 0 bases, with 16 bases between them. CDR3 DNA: TGTGCCAGCAGCCCCCGATCAGACAGAGCTAACTATGGCTACACCTTC. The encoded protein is CASSPRSDRANYGYTF.

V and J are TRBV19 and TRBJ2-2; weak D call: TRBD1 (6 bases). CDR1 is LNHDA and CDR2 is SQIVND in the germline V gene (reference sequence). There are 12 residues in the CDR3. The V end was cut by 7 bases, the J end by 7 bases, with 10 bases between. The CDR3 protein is CASTAGVGELFF. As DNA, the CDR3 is TGTGCCAGTACCGCAGGGGTCGGGGAGCTGTTTTTT.

In DNA form, the CDR3 reads TGCGCCAGCAGCCAACGGAGCGGGGGGGCCGAGGAGACCCAGTACTTC. This sequence encodes CASSQRSGGAEETQYF. This rearrangement joins TRBV4-1 to TRBJ2-5; 10 bases agree with TRBD2. The germline V gene has CDR1 MGHRA and CDR2 YSYEKL. This CDR3 is 16 amino acids long. J lost 5 bases, V lost 2 bases, and 8 bases had no gene match.

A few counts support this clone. The CDR3 sequence: CASSQDNSGEYEQYF. For the CDR3, the DNA is TGTGCCAGCAGCCAAGATAATAGCGGGGAGTACGAGCAGTACTTC. The rearrangement joins TRBV4-2 to TRBJ2-7, with 8 bases that match TRBD2. Germline assignment: CDR1 LGHNA and CDR2 YNFKEQ. The CDR3 consists of 15 residues. Trimming removed 0 bases from V and 4 bases from J; junction bases left unmatched: 5.

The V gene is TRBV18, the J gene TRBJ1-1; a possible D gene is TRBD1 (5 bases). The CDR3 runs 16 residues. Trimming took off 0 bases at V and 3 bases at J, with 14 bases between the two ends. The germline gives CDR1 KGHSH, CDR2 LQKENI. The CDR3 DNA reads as TGTGCCAGCTCACCACCGTCAGCAGGGTTAGACACTGAAGCTTTCTTT. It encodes CASSPPSAGLDTEAFF.

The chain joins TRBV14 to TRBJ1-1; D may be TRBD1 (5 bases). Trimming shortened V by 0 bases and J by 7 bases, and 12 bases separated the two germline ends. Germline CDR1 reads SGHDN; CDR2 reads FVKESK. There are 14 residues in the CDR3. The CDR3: CASSQDQGYGEAFF. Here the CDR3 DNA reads TGTGCCAGCAGCCAAGATCAGGGATATGGTGAAGCTTTCTTT.

In DNA, the CDR3 is TGTGCCAGCAGCGAAGGGGGCGCGGACTATGGCTACACCTTC. As protein: CASSEGGADYGYTF. The chain combines TRBV7-2 with TRBJ1-2; TRBD1 matches at 7 bases. The CDR3 has 14 residues. CDR1 SGHTA and CDR2 FQGNSA come from the germline V gene. V trimming: 5 bases; J trimming: 3 bases; junction bases outside the gene matches: 6.

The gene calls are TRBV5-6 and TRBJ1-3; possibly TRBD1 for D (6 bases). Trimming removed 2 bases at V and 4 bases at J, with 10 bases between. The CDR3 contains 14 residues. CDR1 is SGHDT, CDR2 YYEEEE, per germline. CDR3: CASSLGDNGNTIYF. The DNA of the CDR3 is TGTGCCAGCAGCTTAGGGGACAACGGAAACACCATATATTTT.

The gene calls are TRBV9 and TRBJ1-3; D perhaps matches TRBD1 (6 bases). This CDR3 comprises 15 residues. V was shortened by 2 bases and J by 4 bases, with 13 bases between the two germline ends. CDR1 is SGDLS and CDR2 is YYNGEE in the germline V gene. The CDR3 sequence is CASSVAGTLGNTIYF. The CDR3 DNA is TGTGCCAGCAGCGTCGCCGGGACACTAGGAAACACCATATATTTT.

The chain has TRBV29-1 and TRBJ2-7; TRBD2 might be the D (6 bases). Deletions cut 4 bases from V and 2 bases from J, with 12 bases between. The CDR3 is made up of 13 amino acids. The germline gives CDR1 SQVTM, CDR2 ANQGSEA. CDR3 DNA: TGCAGCGTTGGGCGGGGCCTCGCCTACGAGCAGTACTTC. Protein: CSVGRGLAYEQYF.